Below are 16 T cell receptor beta chains sequenced from a single sample in a study of blood T cell repertoires in COVID-19. TCRdb's table, derived via immunoSEQ multiplex PCR, lists solely in-frame clones and lacks some. The sample contains 180,000 or so clones, about 90% of which appear only once. Material: peripheral blood. These receptor sequences come from a middle-aged man with active or convalescent COVID-19.

The rearrangement uses TRBV9 and TRBJ2-7; no reliable D call. The length of the CDR3 is 14 residues. Per the germline V gene, CDR1 is SGDLS and CDR2 is YYNGEE. V was cut by 1 base and J by 0 bases, with 8 bases left in between. The CDR3 here is CASSVSLDSYEQYF. The CDR3 nucleotides read TGTGCCAGCAGCGTATCGTTAGACTCCTACGAGCAGTACTTC.

The chain carries TRBV9 and TRBJ2-1, with 7 bases lining up with TRBD1. The CDR3 sequence is 15 residues long. CDR1 and CDR2 from the germline V gene are SGDLS and YYNGEE. V lost 3 bases and J lost 1; bases outside the gene matches: 4. CDR3 protein: CASSDRTGSYNEQFF. CDR3 sequence (DNA): TGTGCCAGCAGCGATCGGACAGGTTCCTACAATGAGCAGTTCTTC. Together with reference TRBV9 and TRBJ2-1, the CDR3 gives the full variable domain: DSGVTQTPKHLITATGQRVTLRCSPRSGDLSVYWYQQSLDQGLQFLIQYYNGEERAKGNILERFSAQQFPDLHSELNLSSLELGDSALYFCASSDRTGSYNEQFFGPGTRLTVL.

The chain carries TRBV18 and TRBJ2-2; D gene uncertain. The germline CDR1 and CDR2 sequences are KGHSH and LQKENI. The CDR3 is made up of 13 amino acids. With 4 bases removed from V and 4 bases from J, the gap between germline ends came to 7 bases. CDR3 in DNA: TGTGCCAGCTCACTAAGCTCCACCGGGGAGCTGTTTTTT. This translates into CASSLSSTGELFF.

The chain combines TRBV3-1 (or the pseudogene TRBV3-2) with TRBJ1-5; D possibly corresponds to TRBD1 (5 bases). The CDR3 runs 15 residues. CDR1 is LGHDT and CDR2 is YNNKEL in the germline V gene (reference sequence). V was trimmed by 1 base and J by 2 bases, leaving 9 bases between them. The CDR3 spells CASSQASTGNQPQHF. CDR3 DNA sequence: TGTGCCAGCAGCCAAGCGTCGACAGGCAATCAGCCCCAGCATTTT.

Regarding this clone: Germline is not matched at one junction end, which may reflect a read error. The sample has other DNA sequences that encode this CDR3 too. V is TRBV28 and J is TRBJ1-5; a weak D match, TRBD1 (6 bases). CDR3 length: 14 amino acids. Germline values: CDR1 MDHEN, CDR2 SYDVKM. The CDR3 loop reads CASEYRDSNQPQHF. The CDR3 DNA sequence: TGTGCCAGCGAGTACAGGGATAGCAACCAGCCCCAGCATTTT.

This sequence joins TRBV30 and TRBJ2-1; 11 bases line up with TRBD2. The CDR3 is made up of 15 amino acids. Germline V gene lookup returns CDR1 GTSNPN and CDR2 SVGIG (reference sequence). In nucleotides, the CDR3 is TGTGCATTAGCGGGGGGGCCCTATACCTACAATGAGCAGTTCTTC. Amino acids: CALAGGPYTYNEQFF. Variable domain in full (rest from reference TRBV30 and TRBJ2-1): SQTIHQWPATLVQPVGSPLSLECTVEGTSNPNLYWYRQAAGRGLQLLFYSVGIGQISSEVPQNLSASRPQDRQFILSSKKLLLSDSGFYLCALAGGPYTYNEQFFGPGTRLTVL.

The gene calls are TRBV5-1 and TRBJ2-1, with a possible D match to TRBD2 (6 bases). The CDR3 extends over 17 amino acids. CDR1 is SGHRS, CDR2 YFSETQ, per germline. V was trimmed by 4 bases and J by 0 bases, leaving 17 bases between them. CDR3 in amino acids: CASSLRDSSSSYNEQFF. In DNA form, the CDR3 reads TGCGCCAGCAGCCTTAGGGACTCTAGTAGCTCCTACAATGAGCAGTTCTTC.

CDR3 bases: TGTGCCAGCAGTGTCCAAAGGAGACAGATGAACACTGAAGCTTTCTTT. Protein: CASSVQRRQMNTEAFF. V and J are TRBV2 and TRBJ1-1; maybe TRBD1 (5 bases). Trimming removed 4 bases at V and 0 bases at J, with 15 bases between. The V gene's germline CDR1 is SNHLY and CDR2 FYNNEI. There are 16 residues in the CDR3. The full variable domain, rest sourced from reference TRBV2 and TRBJ1-1, is EPEVTQTPSHQVTQMGQEVILRCVPISNHLYFYWYRQILGQKVEFLVSFYNNEISEKSEIFDDQFSVERPDGSNFTLKIRSTKLEDSAMYFCASSVQRRQMNTEAFFGQGTRLTVV.

The V and J genes are TRBV7-9 and TRBJ2-7, with 7 bases that match TRBD1. Germline CDR1 SEHNR, CDR2 FQNEAQ (reference sequence). This CDR3 contains 14 residues. V gave up 5 bases and J gave up 6 bases; unmatched junction bases: 10. CDR3 protein: CASSETTGRTEQYF. For the CDR3, the DNA is TGTGCCAGCAGCGAAACGACAGGGAGAACCGAGCAGTACTTC.

The rearrangement uses TRBV28 and TRBJ1-5, with 7 bases identical to TRBD1. The CDR3 loop spans 14 amino acids. CDR1 and CDR2 from the germline V gene are MDHEN and SYDVKM. After removal of 3 bases from V and 6 bases from J, the junction contained 5 bases not matched to a gene. CDR3 in amino acids: CASSFRGDSQPQHF. CDR3 sequence (DNA): TGTGCCAGCAGTTTCAGGGGGGACAGTCAGCCCCAGCATTTT.

The chain employs TRBV9 and TRBJ1-3; no clear D. The germline CDR1 and CDR2 sequences are SGDLS and YYNGEE. With 4 bases removed from V and 4 bases from J, the gap between germline ends came to 18 bases. The CDR3 runs 16 residues. The CDR3 loop reads CASSPERGLLGNTIYF. The CDR3 DNA is TGTGCCAGCAGCCCCGAGCGGGGATTACTGGGAAACACCATATATTTT. Full variable domain (remainder filled in from reference TRBV9 and TRBJ1-3): DSGVTQTPKHLITATGQRVTLRCSPRSGDLSVYWYQQSLDQGLQFLIQYYNGEERAKGNILERFSAQQFPDLHSELNLSSLELGDSALYFCASSPERGLLGNTIYFGEGSWLTVV.

The rearrangement links TRBV9 to TRBJ2-5; TRBD2 matches at 9 bases. Germline CDR1 reads SGDLS; CDR2 reads YYNGEE. The CDR3 spans 15 residues. The ends lost 3 bases at V and 4 bases at J; junction bases unmatched: 7. CDR3 loop: CASSAYSGGTETQYF. The CDR3 coding sequence is TGTGCCAGCAGCGCTTACAGCGGGGGGACAGAGACCCAGTACTTC.

The rearrangement uses TRBV24-1 and TRBJ1-2; D unclear. Germline CDR1 KGHDR, CDR2 SFDVKD. The CDR3 covers 13 residues. The V gene lost 0 bases and the J gene lost 7 bases, with 8 bases spanning the gap. CDR3 sequence: CATSDLGGSGYTF. DNA of the CDR3: TGTGCCACCAGTGATTTGGGCGGGTCTGGCTACACCTTC.

The genes are TRBV7-3 and TRBJ2-2; TRBD2 aligns across 8 bases. This CDR3 has 15 residues. Germline CDR1 is SGHTA and CDR2 is FQGTGA. The V segment lost 5 bases and the J segment 4 bases; nucleotides outside the gene matches: 6. The DNA of the CDR3 is TGTGCCAGCAGCACCCCGGGGGGGGGCACCGGGGAGCTGTTTTTT. It is translated as CASSTPGGGTGELFF.

The chain carries TRBV24-1 and TRBJ1-2; a possible D gene is TRBD1 (6 bases). The V gene lost 3 bases and the J gene lost 4 bases, with 14 bases spanning the gap. There are 15 residues in the CDR3. Germline V gene sequence: CDR1 KGHDR, CDR2 SFDVKD. The CDR3 loop is CATSDGSSGAYGYTF. CDR3 bases: TGTGCCACCAGTGATGGATCATCAGGGGCCTATGGCTACACCTTC.

This chain uses TRBV5-6 with TRBJ1-1, with D possibly being TRBD1 (5 bases). Trimming shortened V by 0 bases and J by 4 bases, and 13 bases separated the two germline ends. The germline gives CDR1 SGHDT, CDR2 YYEEEE. CDR3 size: 15 residues. This CDR3 is CASSLAGQGGTEAFF. For the CDR3, the DNA is TGTGCCAGCAGCTTGGCCGGGCAGGGCGGCACTGAAGCTTTCTTT.